Each of the 22 T cell receptor beta chains below was sequenced from the same sample in a study of blood T cell repertoires in COVID-19. Sequenced by immunoSEQ multiplex PCR; TCRdb stores in-frame clones only, minus some. Of under 150,000 clones listed, over 70% are singletons. Sequencing input: peripheral blood. The receptors were gathered from a man between 45 and 60 years old with acute or convalescent COVID-19.

The J gene is TRBJ2-7, the V gene TRBV15; 11 bases are a match to TRBD1. J was trimmed by 2 bases and V by 5 bases; bases with no gene match: 5. The length of the CDR3 is 15 residues. Germline V CDR1 and CDR2: LNHNV, YYDKDF (reference sequence). CDR3 sequence: CATSPGQGETYEQYF. In DNA form, the CDR3 reads TGTGCCACCAGCCCGGGACAGGGGGAGACCTACGAGCAGTACTTC.

The V gene is TRBV7-2, the J gene TRBJ2-1; 7 bases agree with TRBD2. Per germline, CDR1 SGHTA and CDR2 FQGNSA. The CDR3 sequence is 17 residues long. Trimming removed 5 bases from V and 4 bases from J; junction bases left unmatched: 14. The DNA for the CDR3 is TGTGCCAGCAGCGCAAGGGTGAGCGGGGTTTCATACAATGAGCAGTTCTTC. It codes for CASSARVSGVSYNEQFF.

The chain joins TRBV3-1 (or the pseudogene TRBV3-2) to TRBJ2-7, with 10 bases aligning to TRBD1. V was clipped by 6 bases and J by 5 bases; unmatched bases: 1. In germline, CDR1 is LGHDT, CDR2 YNNKEL (reference sequence). The CDR3 runs to 12 residues. The DNA for the CDR3 is TGTGCCAGCAGGGGACAGGGGAACGAGCAGTACTTC. Its protein product is CASRGQGNEQYF.

This rearrangement joins TRBV11-2 to TRBJ2-2; 10 bases map to TRBD1. The CDR3 is 15 residues long. Trimming cost V 6 bases and J 5 bases; bases outside gene matches: 6. The V gene's germline CDR1 is SGHAT and CDR2 FQNNGV. CDR3 sequence: CASRRPGQGTGELFF. The DNA for the CDR3 is TGTGCCAGCAGACGGCCGGGACAGGGGACCGGGGAGCTGTTTTTT.

This clone was detected only a few times. This rearrangement joins TRBV29-1 to TRBJ1-4; 9 bases match TRBD1. Per the germline V gene, CDR1 is SQVTM and CDR2 is ANQGSEA. Trimming removed 5 bases from V and 8 bases from J; junction bases left unmatched: 9. The CDR3 has 14 amino acids. The CDR3 reads CSVSTGGLGEKLFF. The CDR3 bases are TGCAGCGTTTCCACAGGGGGCTTAGGCGAAAAACTGTTTTTT. Complete variable domain (other parts from reference TRBV29-1 and TRBJ1-4): SAVISQKPSRDICQRGTSLTIQCQVDSQVTMMFWYRQQPGQSLTLIATANQGSEATYESGFVIDKFPISRPNLTFSTLTVSNMSPEDSSIYLCSVSTGGLGEKLFFGSGTQLSVL.

The rearrangement uses TRBV11-2 and TRBJ2-2; 10 bases align to TRBD2. The CDR3 totals 19 residues. V trimming: 5 bases; J trimming: 4 bases; junction bases outside the gene matches: 16. Germline V gene data show CDR1 as SGHAT and CDR2 as FQNNGV. CDR3 nucleotides: TGTGCCAGCAGCCTAACGGCTTCTGGTCTAGCGGGGGTCACCGGGGAGCTGTTTTTT. Translation gives CASSLTASGLAGVTGELFF. Looking up the rest from reference TRBV11-2 and TRBJ2-2 gives the full variable domain: EAGVAQSPRYKIIEKRQSVAFWCNPISGHATLYWYQQILGQGPKLLIQFQNNGVVDDSQLPKDRFSAERLKGVDSTLKIQPAKLEDSAVYLCASSLTASGLAGVTGELFFGEGSRLTVL.

The chain has TRBV6-1 and TRBJ1-5; possible D gene TRBD1, 5 bases. Per germline, CDR1 MNHNS and CDR2 SASEGT. The ends were cut back, 0 bases at V and 6 bases at J, with 9 bases in the middle. This CDR3 spans 14 amino acids. As DNA, the CDR3 is TGTGCCAGCAGTGAAGCGGGGGGGTTTCAGCCCCAGCATTTT. This gives the protein CASSEAGGFQPQHF.

V usage is TRBV6-6 and J usage is TRBJ1-2; TRBD1 matches 9 bases. The CDR3 runs to 14 residues. Germline CDR1 is MNHNY and CDR2 is SVGAGI (reference sequence). J lost 4 bases, V lost 8 bases, and 8 bases had no gene match. CDR3 region: CASSGTGNPYGYTF. CDR3 DNA: TGTGCCAGCTCCGGGACAGGGAACCCCTATGGCTACACCTTC.

The chain employs TRBV6-6 and TRBJ1-5; maybe TRBD1 (6 bases). Trimming took 7 bases from V and 2 from J, leaving 15 bases between them. This CDR3 is built from 15 residues. CDR1 MNHNY and CDR2 SVGAGI come from the germline V gene (reference sequence). The CDR3: CASNDLTGRNQPQHF. DNA for the CDR3: TGTGCCAGCAACGATCTTACAGGGCGCAATCAGCCCCAGCATTTT.

The rearrangement links TRBV18 to TRBJ2-7, with D uncertain. This CDR3 is built from 14 residues. The V end lost 3 bases, the J end lost 0 bases, and 9 bases lay between the germline ends. Germline assignment: CDR1 KGHSH and CDR2 LQKENI. The DNA for the CDR3 is TGTGCCAGCTCACCGACTTCAGACTCCTACGAGCAGTACTTC. This encodes CASSPTSDSYEQYF.

V is TRBV27 and J is TRBJ1-4; 10 positions agree with TRBD1. CDR3 size: 14 residues. Germline assignment: CDR1 MNHEY and CDR2 SMNVEV (reference sequence). V was pared by 6 bases and J by 5 bases, with 3 bases of the junction left unmatched. The CDR3 nucleotides are TGTGCCAGCAGGCCGGGACAGGGGAATGAAAAACTGTTTTTT. Translating gives CASRPGQGNEKLFF.

The gene calls are TRBV3-1 (or the pseudogene TRBV3-2) and TRBJ2-5; TRBD2 matches at 11 bases. CDR3 length equals 16 residues. Germline loops: CDR1 LGHDT, CDR2 YNNKEL (reference sequence). V dropped 1 base and J dropped 3; count of bases not matched to a gene: 4. The CDR3 here is CASSQGTSGSKETQYF. The CDR3 DNA sequence: TGTGCCAGCAGCCAAGGGACTAGCGGGTCAAAAGAGACCCAGTACTTC.

This rearrangement joins TRBV11-2 to TRBJ1-6; the D gene is possibly TRBD1 (6 bases). This CDR3 has 15 amino acids. CDR1 and CDR2 (germline): SGHAT, FQNNGV. V dropped 6 bases and J dropped 5 bases, with 14 bases sitting between them. CDR3 nucleotides: TGTGCCAGCAGTCCTGGGGGCTCGCATAATTCACCCCTCCACTTT. It codes for CASSPGGSHNSPLHF. Combining the CDR3 with reference TRBV11-2 and TRBJ1-6 gives the whole variable domain EAGVAQSPRYKIIEKRQSVAFWCNPISGHATLYWYQQILGQGPKLLIQFQNNGVVDDSQLPKDRFSAERLKGVDSTLKIQPAKLEDSAVYLCASSPGGSHNSPLHFGNGTRLTVT.

The CDR3 reads CASSVQGNQPQHF. The CDR3 region has the DNA TGTGCCAGCAGCGTGCAGGGAAATCAGCCCCAGCATTTT. V is TRBV5-4 and J is TRBJ1-5, with a possible D match to TRBD1 (5 bases). This CDR3 contains 13 residues. Germline assignment: CDR1 SGHNT and CDR2 YYREEE (reference sequence). Trimming removed 4 bases from V and 4 bases from J, with 9 bases in between.

The V and J genes are TRBV5-5 and TRBJ2-7; 8 bases are a match to TRBD1. Germline loops: CDR1 SGHKS, CDR2 YYEKEE (reference sequence). With V trimmed by 0 bases and J by 6 bases, 5 bases remained unmatched. The CDR3 length is 14 residues. CDR3 protein: CASSLGSGQGEQYV. CDR3 sequence (DNA): TGTGCCAGCAGCTTGGGTTCCGGACAGGGCGAGCAGTACGTC.

The chain recombines TRBV5-1 with TRBJ1-6; 7 bases are a match to TRBD1. Germline CDR1 is SGHRS and CDR2 is YFSETQ. The V gene end was trimmed by 4 bases and the J gene end by 8 bases; junction bases not matched to a gene: 9. The CDR3 totals 15 residues. This chain's CDR3 is CASSREGASDSPLHF. Written as DNA, the CDR3 is TGCGCCAGCAGCCGGGAGGGGGCGTCTGATTCACCCCTCCACTTT.

The chain links TRBV4-1 to TRBJ2-7; the match to TRBD1 covers 8 bases. This CDR3 region has 15 residues. The J segment lost 4 bases and the V segment lost 0 bases, leaving 5 bases of the junction unmatched. Germline values: CDR1 MGHRA, CDR2 YSYEKL. In DNA form, the CDR3 reads TGCGCCAGCAGCCAAGAAGGGCAGGGGGCGTACGAGCAGTACTTC. Its protein is CASSQEGQGAYEQYF.

This chain links TRBV29-1 with TRBJ1-2; 8 bases line up with TRBD1. The CDR3 totals 12 residues. Trimming cost V 6 bases and J 4 bases; bases outside gene matches: 4. CDR1 SQVTM and CDR2 ANQGSEA come from the germline V gene. The CDR3 protein is CSVADRGYGYTF. The CDR3 DNA reads TGCAGCGTAGCCGACAGGGGCTATGGCTACACCTTC.

V and J are TRBV6-5 and TRBJ2-1; 9 bases match TRBD1. The CDR3 length is 13 residues. CDR1 MNHEY and CDR2 SVGAGI come from the germline V gene. Trimming took 8 bases from V and 6 from J; bases not matched to a gene: 5. CDR3: CASDNRGLNEQFF. The CDR3 DNA reads as TGTGCCAGCGATAACAGGGGGCTCAATGAGCAGTTCTTC.

This clone was seen ten or more times. The chain combines TRBV5-1 with TRBJ1-1; 8 nucleotides match TRBD1. V dropped 4 bases and J dropped 5; count of bases not matched to a gene: 7. CDR1 SGHRS and CDR2 YFSETQ come from the germline V gene. This CDR3 has 14 residues. The CDR3 here is CASSIRQGWTEAFF. CDR3 sequence (DNA): TGCGCCAGCAGCATCAGACAGGGGTGGACTGAAGCTTTCTTT.

The rearrangement links TRBV7-8 to TRBJ2-3; D is possibly TRBD1 (6 bases). V was pared by 2 bases and J by 1 base, with 13 bases between. The germline V gene has CDR1 SGHVS and CDR2 FQNEAQ. This CDR3 contains 16 residues. The CDR3 region is CASSLTGSRGTDTQYF. As DNA, the CDR3 is TGTGCCAGCAGCTTAACAGGGTCGAGGGGCACAGATACGCAGTATTTT.

This clone appeared a few times. This rearrangement joins TRBV5-1 to TRBJ2-7; D is perhaps TRBD1 (6 bases). The CDR3 contains 14 residues. Germline V gene data show CDR1 as SGHRS and CDR2 as YFSETQ. The ends were cut back, 4 bases at V and 5 bases at J, with 16 bases in the middle. The DNA for the CDR3 is TGCGCCAGCAGCCTTGGGAACAGGGCCCACGAGCAGTACTTC. It codes for CASSLGNRAHEQYF.